The TCR beta chain under discussion was sequenced for a study of Ad26.COV2.S vaccination and SARS-CoV-2 variants. The CDR3 runs to 16 residues. The data were produced by immunoSEQ multiplex PCR, yet TCRdb's version contains in-frame clones alone and is incomplete. The table lists 450,000 to 550,000 clones, 80% to 90% of them singletons. The treatment is: around 19 received Ad26.COV2.S at low or high dose, single or two shots; 5 received placebo; per-sample allocation not given. After the first vaccine or placebo injection, samples were drawn on day 63. The sequence came from a person aged 18-65 years who received the Ad26.COV2.S COVID-19 vaccine or a placebo. Sequenced material: peripheral blood, taken in a trial of Ad26.COV2.S vaccine versus placebo. The rearrangement uses TRBV21-1 and TRBJ1-1; the table's D call, TRBD1, was not checked against the DNA. TRBV21-1 is termed a pseudogene. The CDR3 is CASSKEDRGGGTEAFF. In DNA form, the CDR3 reads TGTGCCAGCAGCAAAGAGGACAGGGGAGGGGGCACTGAAGCTTTCTTT.